Listed here is a single T cell receptor beta chain. Its antigen remains unidentified. This specimen comes from a study of CD4+ T cells in melanoma. General study findings and limits: In melanoma, neoantigen-specific CD4+ T cells reportedly differed in differentiation state.

The germline V gene has CDR1 SGHTA and CDR2 FQGNSA. The CDR3 totals 15 residues. The junction had 9 bases not matched to a gene; V was cut back by 5 bases and J by 8 bases. Method: immunoSEQ multiplex PCR; TCRdb's copy keeps in-frame clones and lacks some. The table shows around 15,000 clones, with approximately 76% occurring only once. The sample taken for sequencing was cells from a culture (not recorded whether cultured in vitro). The chain is built from TRBV7-2 and TRBJ1-4, with 9 bases that match TRBD1. The TCR comes from a human donor with melanoma. CDR3 loop: CASSRSGTGYEKLFF. In DNA form, the CDR3 reads TGTGCCAGCAGCAGGTCCGGGACAGGGTACGAAAAACTGTTTTTT.